The 25 T cell receptor beta chains in this list originate from one sample, sequenced in a study of PD-L1 blockade in urothelial cancer. Data came from immunoSEQ multiplex PCR; TCRdb stores just in-frame clones and leaves some out. Here the sample spans roughly 56,000 clones, roughly 80% being singletons. Here the sequenced sample was PBMCs, taken around atezolizumab (anti-PD-L1) treatment. All receptors derive from a man between 65 and 79 years old with urothelial cancer.

This clone is a singleton in its sample. The rearrangement uses TRBV18 and TRBJ2-7; no clear D gene. Trimming took 6 bases from V and 5 from J, leaving 17 bases between them. This CDR3 comprises 14 residues. Germline CDR1 and CDR2: KGHSH and LQKENI. CDR3 nucleotides: TGTGCCAGCTCCCCGACACACCCCCCGAACGAGCAGTACTTC. It translates to CASSPTHPPNEQYF.

The rearrangement joins TRBV18 to TRBJ2-2; no firm D call. With 1 base removed from V and 1 base from J, the gap between germline ends came to 7 bases. Germline CDR1 reads KGHSH; CDR2 reads LQKENI. The CDR3 covers 15 residues. The chain's CDR3 is CASSPQPGNTGELFF. Written as DNA, the CDR3 is TGTGCCAGCTCACCACAGCCAGGGAACACCGGGGAGCTGTTTTTT.

The chain links TRBV7-9 to TRBJ2-1; 9 bases match TRBD1. In germline, CDR1 is SEHNR, CDR2 FQNEAQ (reference sequence). With V trimmed by 5 bases and J by 6 bases, 20 bases remained unmatched. The CDR3 runs 19 residues. The CDR3 loop is CASSTQGAGSYRDVNEQFF. The CDR3 DNA is TGTGCCAGCAGCACACAGGGGGCGGGGTCGTACCGGGATGTCAATGAGCAGTTCTTC.

This clone was seen a single time. The chain employs TRBV27 and TRBJ1-4, with 7 nucleotides matching TRBD1. The CDR3 runs to 15 residues. The trim removed 5 bases at V and 5 bases at J, leaving 8 bases unmatched. Germline CDR1 is MNHEY and CDR2 is SMNVEV (reference sequence). CDR3 residues: CASSPNRGVNEKLFF. Written as DNA, the CDR3 is TGTGCCAGCAGTCCGAACAGGGGAGTAAATGAAAAACTGTTTTTT.

The CDR3 is CASSPGLAGDVQETQYF. For the CDR3, the DNA is TGTGCCAGCAGCCCGGGACTAGCGGGAGACGTCCAAGAGACCCAGTACTTC. V and J are TRBV7-9 and TRBJ2-5, with 14 bases fitting TRBD2. After removal of 5 bases from V and 1 base from J, the junction contained 6 bases not matched to a gene. Germline V CDR1 and CDR2: SEHNR, FQNEAQ (reference sequence). The CDR3 has 17 residues. The whole variable domain, filled in from reference TRBV7-9 and TRBJ2-5, reads DTGVSQNPRHKITKRGQNVTFRCDPISEHNRLYWYRQTLGQGPEFLTYFQNEAQLEKSRLLSDRFSAERPKGSFSTLEIQRTEQGDSAMYLCASSPGLAGDVQETQYFGPGTRLLVL.

The chain combines TRBV7-3 with TRBJ2-7; no firm D call. CDR3 size: 13 residues. Germline V gene sequence: CDR1 SGHTA, CDR2 FQGTGA. Trimming took off 2 bases at V and 2 bases at J, with 7 bases between the two ends. In DNA, the CDR3 is TGTGCCAGCAGCTTAGGTGAGGCCTACGAGCAGTACTTC. Protein: CASSLGEAYEQYF.

V and J are TRBV2 and TRBJ2-3; 7 bases are shared with TRBD1. Germline assignment: CDR1 SNHLY and CDR2 FYNNEI. V lost 4 bases, J lost 0 bases, and 7 bases stayed unmatched. This CDR3 has 16 residues. CDR3 amino acids: CASSGRQGWSTDTQYF. As DNA, the CDR3 is TGTGCCAGCAGTGGTCGACAGGGATGGAGCACAGATACGCAGTATTTT. The variable domain in full, with the rest retrieved from reference TRBV2 and TRBJ2-3, is EPEVTQTPSHQVTQMGQEVILRCVPISNHLYFYWYRQILGQKVEFLVSFYNNEISEKSEIFDDQFSVERPDGSNFTLKIRSTKLEDSAMYFCASSGRQGWSTDTQYFGPGTRLTVL.

The chain couples TRBV18 to TRBJ1-2; 7 positions match TRBD1. This CDR3 region has 16 residues. The germline V gene has CDR1 KGHSH and CDR2 LQKENI. V gave up 6 bases and J gave up 3 bases; unmatched junction bases: 13. CDR3 protein: CASSLETGTAHYGYTF. CDR3 nucleotides: TGTGCCAGCTCGCTAGAAACCGGGACAGCGCACTATGGCTACACCTTC.

This clone is termed medium-sized (0.01 to 0.1%). The chain employs TRBV2 and TRBJ1-1, with D unresolved. This CDR3 spans 14 amino acids. The V gene lost 4 bases and the J gene lost 4 bases, with 13 bases spanning the gap. In germline, CDR1 is SNHLY, CDR2 FYNNEI. In DNA form, the CDR3 reads TGTGCCAGCAGTGTTGGACTAGGAGTCACTGAAGCTTTCTTT. Amino acids: CASSVGLGVTEAFF.

The rearrangement joins TRBV6-1 to TRBJ2-1; 7 bases map to TRBD2. J was trimmed by 8 bases and V by 4 bases; bases with no gene match: 5. CDR3 size: 13 residues. The germline gives CDR1 MNHNS, CDR2 SASEGT. As DNA, the CDR3 is TGTGCCAGCAGTGGGGCAGGGAGGGATGAGCAGTTCTTC. Encoded protein: CASSGAGRDEQFF.

This chain links TRBV7-2 with TRBJ2-2, with D possibly TRBD2 on 6 matching bases. The ends were cut back, 1 base at V and 4 bases at J, with 13 bases in the middle. The length of the CDR3 is 16 residues. Germline values: CDR1 SGHTA, CDR2 FQGNSA. Written as DNA, the CDR3 is TGTGCCAGCAGCTTAGAGACTAGGTATCGCACCGGGGAGCTGTTTTTT. Protein product: CASSLETRYRTGELFF.

This chain uses TRBV7-2 with TRBJ1-5; 8 bases are shared with TRBD1. CDR3 length equals 15 residues. Germline CDR1 and CDR2: SGHTA and FQGNSA. The J segment lost 2 bases and the V segment lost 5 bases, leaving 5 bases of the junction unmatched. For the CDR3, the DNA is TGTGCCAGCAGCCAAGCAGGGGGCCGCAATCAGCCCCAGCATTTT. Its translation: CASSQAGGRNQPQHF.

This clone was detected a few times. V and J are TRBV27 and TRBJ1-5, with D unclear. The CDR3 totals 13 residues. V lost 3 bases, J lost 3 bases, and 6 bases lay in between. CDR1 is MNHEY, CDR2 SMNVEV, per germline (reference sequence). The CDR3 DNA reads TGTGCCAGCAGTTTCGACAACAATCAGCCCCAGCATTTT. It is translated as CASSFDNNQPQHF.

The V gene is TRBV18, the J gene TRBJ2-7; D is ambiguous. The CDR3 runs to 14 residues. Deletions cut 0 bases from V and 0 bases from J, with 6 bases between. The germline gives CDR1 KGHSH, CDR2 LQKENI. The chain's CDR3 is CASSPPASSYEQYF. In DNA, the CDR3 is TGTGCCAGCTCACCACCGGCCAGCTCCTACGAGCAGTACTTC.

The V and J genes are TRBV2 and TRBJ1-5; D is possibly TRBD1 (5 bases). Between the trimmed V and J ends, which lost 4 bases and 6 bases, there was a span of 10 bases. The CDR3 consists of 13 residues. Germline V gene data show CDR1 as SNHLY and CDR2 as FYNNEI. The CDR3 loop is CASSVQGRQPQHF. The CDR3 bases are TGTGCCAGCAGTGTCCAGGGTCGTCAGCCCCAGCATTTT.

The chain links TRBV7-9 to TRBJ2-3; tentatively, D is TRBD1 (6 bases). This CDR3 is built from 13 residues. Trimming stripped 4 bases from V and 6 bases from J, with 11 bases between. Germline V lookup: CDR1 SEHNR, CDR2 FQNEAQ (reference sequence). The CDR3 DNA follows: TGTGCCAGCAGCTCAGCAGGGGTGGATACGCAGTATTTT. It translates to CASSSAGVDTQYF. The entire variable domain, with the rest obtained from reference TRBV7-9 and TRBJ2-3, is as follows: DTGVSQNPRHKITKRGQNVTFRCDPISEHNRLYWYRQTLGQGPEFLTYFQNEAQLEKSRLLSDRFSAERPKGSFSTLEIQRTEQGDSAMYLCASSSAGVDTQYFGPGTRLTVL.

This chain connects TRBV5-1 to TRBJ1-1; the D is unclear. CDR1 and CDR2 (germline): SGHRS, YFSETQ. The V end lost 0 bases, the J end lost 3 bases, and 9 bases lay between the germline ends. The CDR3 contains 14 residues. CDR3 coding DNA: TGCGCCAGCAGCTTGGGGGGAGGGTACACTGAAGCTTTCTTT. Its protein is CASSLGGGYTEAFF.

The CDR3 loop reads CASSPDSGSVRPQHF. The CDR3 DNA reads TGTGCCAGCAGCCCAGATAGTGGGAGTGTTCGGCCCCAGCATTTT. The chain joins TRBV7-2 to TRBJ1-5; D is unresolved. This CDR3 has 15 residues. The germline gives CDR1 SGHTA, CDR2 FQGNSA. V was trimmed by 5 bases and J by 9 bases, leaving 20 bases between them.

This chain uses TRBV27 with TRBJ1-1; D uncertain. The germline CDR1 and CDR2 sequences are MNHEY and SMNVEV (reference sequence). The CDR3 runs 11 residues. V was cut by 6 bases and J by 1 base, with 3 bases left in between. The CDR3 loop is CASRRNTEAFF. The CDR3 nucleotides are TGTGCCAGCAGGAGGAACACTGAAGCTTTCTTT.

The chain joins TRBV7-2 to TRBJ2-5; 9 positions agree with TRBD1. V lost 5 bases and J lost 4; bases outside the gene matches: 17. CDR1 is SGHTA, CDR2 FQGNSA, per germline. The CDR3 spans 18 residues. CDR3 nucleotide sequence: TGTGCCAGCAGCCCGTATAGGGACAGGGCTGGTCCGGGAGAGACCCAGTACTTC. Amino acid sequence: CASSPYRDRAGPGETQYF.

This chain links TRBV9 with TRBJ2-7; tentative D call: TRBD2 (6 bases). Germline CDR1 reads SGDLS; CDR2 reads YYNGEE. This CDR3 has 14 residues. V lost 2 bases, J lost 6 bases, and 15 bases lay in between. The CDR3 DNA is TGTGCCAGCAGCGTCGACCTAGCGTCGTCCGAGCAGTACTTC. Its translation: CASSVDLASSEQYF.

The chain is built from TRBV19 and TRBJ2-7; TRBD2 agrees at 8 bases. Unmatched junction bases numbered 10, after V lost 4 bases and J lost 5 bases. The CDR3 contains 15 residues. Germline V lookup: CDR1 LNHDA, CDR2 SQIVND (reference sequence). The DNA for the CDR3 is TGTGCCAGTAGTACATCGGGGGGGGTGTGGAACGAGCAGTACTTC. Translated: CASSTSGGVWNEQYF.

This chain links TRBV7-9 with TRBJ2-1, with a tentative D call TRBD1 (5 bases). Looked up from germline, CDR1 is SEHNR and CDR2 is FQNEAQ (reference sequence). This CDR3 comprises 17 residues. The V and J ends lost 5 bases and 8 bases respectively, with 25 bases between them. The CDR3 is CASSPRLGRQSLDEQFF. CDR3 sequence (DNA): TGTGCCAGCAGCCCTCGCTTAGGGCGACAGAGCTTGGATGAGCAGTTCTTC.

The chain combines TRBV9 with TRBJ1-5; 7 nucleotides align to TRBD1. The CDR3 totals 14 residues. CDR1 SGDLS and CDR2 YYNGEE come from the germline V gene. The J segment lost 7 bases and the V segment lost 4 bases, leaving 8 bases of the junction unmatched. CDR3 nucleotide sequence: TGTGCCAGCAGCCCAGAAGGGGGCGGGCAGCCCCAGCATTTT. Its protein product is CASSPEGGGQPQHF.

This clone was seen once. The chain has TRBV5-4 and TRBJ2-7; 7 bases match TRBD1. The CDR3 has 13 residues. Germline trimming cut 4 bases from V and 6 bases from J; bases unmatched to any gene: 7. Looked up from germline, CDR1 is SGHNT and CDR2 is YYREEE (reference sequence). This chain's CDR3 is CASSPGQLGEQYF. In DNA form, the CDR3 reads TGTGCCAGCAGCCCGGGACAGCTTGGCGAGCAGTACTTC. Complete variable domain (other parts from reference TRBV5-4 and TRBJ2-7): ETGVTQSPTHLIKTRGQQVTLRCSSQSGHNTVSWYQQALGQGPQFIFQYYREEENGRGNFPPRFSGLQFPNYSSELNVNALELDDSALYLCASSPGQLGEQYFGPGTRLTVT.